A single sample gave rise to the 2 T cell receptor beta chains below, sequenced in a study of T cells in Graves' hyperthyroidism and ophthalmopathy. Template material for amplifying TCR beta CDR3 regions consisted of RNA transcripts. RT-PCR in the first round (using the HTBI primer set) targeted the TCR CDR3. TCRdb ran MiXCR on the multiplex PCR reads and lists one entry per CDR3 protein. In the table there are roughly 500,000 distinct CDR3 sequences, 16% of which are singletons. Source material: blood. Receptor source: a woman aged 25 to 39 with Graves' ophthalmopathy.

The chain combines TRBV4-3 with TRBJ2-1; a possible D gene is TRBD2 (6 bases). CDR1 LGHNA and CDR2 YSLEER come from the germline V gene. Trimming removed 3 bases at V and 6 bases at J, with 15 bases between. There are 15 residues in the CDR3. In DNA form, the CDR3 reads TGCGCCAGCAGCCAGGGATCGGGACTCTTCAATGAGCAGTTCTTC. It yields the protein CASSQGSGLFNEQFF.

There are many counts of this clonotype. V gene TRBV20-1 combines with J gene TRBJ1-5, with D unclear. The CDR3 contains 14 residues. CDR1 and CDR2 (germline): DFQATT, SNEGSKA (reference sequence). Between the trimmed V and J ends, which lost 5 bases and 5 bases, there was a span of 16 bases. The CDR3 loop reads CSASPDKGYQPQHF. CDR3 nucleotide sequence: TGCAGTGCTTCCCCCGACAAGGGCTATCAGCCCCAGCATTTT.